This T cell receptor (beta chain) is from a study of control samples from healthy donors and cancer patients. Here immunoSEQ multiplex PCR was the method, and the copy in TCRdb shows in-frame clones only, minus some. The table shows about 150,000 clones, with 94% occurring only once. Trimming left V 1 base short and J 4 bases short, with 11 bases between. The CDR3 runs to 14 residues. Germline V gene lookup returns CDR1 KGHSH and CDR2 LQKENI. The rearrangement joins TRBV18 to TRBJ2-7; TRBD1 might be the D (5 bases). The sequence was collected from a middle-aged man in good health. Sequences were obtained from blood. CDR3 nucleotides: TGTGCCAGCTCACCACTAAAGGCAGGGTACGAGCAGTACTTC. The encoded protein is CASSPLKAGYEQYF.